A selection of T cell receptor beta chains follows, all from one sample in a study of radiotherapy plus CTLA-4 blockade in lung cancer. Only in-frame clones appear in the TCRdb table, and some are missing; sequencing was by immunoSEQ multiplex PCR. The data show some 60,000 clones, with around 80% seen just once and around 3.7% held by the top ten. The sequencing here drew on peripheral blood, taken from a patient treated with radiotherapy plus ipilimumab. The receptors here all came from a human donor with non-small cell lung cancer who had a partial response to radiotherapy plus ipilimumab. CDR3s include the opening cysteine and the closing phenylalanine or tryptophan. D genes are given only for firm matches. Rows may omit the clone size; those that give it use once, few, many or a size class.

d_call: TRBD2
v_call: TRBV5-4
clone_size: NA
j_call: TRBJ2-5
cdr3_aa: CASSFSGGAWETQYF
cdr3_nt: TGTGCCAGCAGCTTTAGCGGGGGGGCCTGGGAGACCCAGTACTTC

d_call: NA
v_call: TRBV11-2
clone_size: NA
j_call: TRBJ1-2
cdr3_aa: CASGGIRRTAYGYTF
cdr3_nt: TGTGCCAGCGGGGGTATAAGAAGGACAGCCTATGGCTACACCTTC

d_call: NA
v_call: TRBV19
clone_size: NA
j_call: TRBJ1-6
cdr3_aa: CASRTAQRYNSPLHF
cdr3_nt: TGTGCCAGTAGGACGGCCCAGCGGTATAATTCACCCCTCCACTTT

d_call: NA
v_call: TRBV11-1
clone_size: NA
j_call: TRBJ2-7
cdr3_aa: CASSGAWGRSYEQYF
cdr3_nt: TGTGCCAGCAGCGGGGCCTGGGGTAGGAGCTACGAGCAGTACTTC

d_call: TRBD1
v_call: TRBV27
clone_size: NA
j_call: TRBJ2-7
cdr3_aa: CASSPRDSAYEQYF
cdr3_nt: TGTGCCAGCAGCCCCCGGGACAGCGCCTACGAGCAGTACTTC

d_call: NA
v_call: TRBV19
clone_size: once
j_call: TRBJ1-4
cdr3_aa: CASSIERGYGEKLFF
cdr3_nt: TGTGCCAGTAGTATCGAAAGGGGGTATGGTGAAAAACTGTTTTTT

d_call: NA
v_call: TRBV4-2
clone_size: NA
j_call: TRBJ1-2
cdr3_aa: CASSQDAGPYGYTF
cdr3_nt: TGTGCCAGCAGCCAAGATGCAGGCCCCTATGGCTACACCTTC

d_call: NA
v_call: TRBV5-4
clone_size: few
j_call: TRBJ2-5
cdr3_aa: CASSPWRTSGKTQYF
cdr3_nt: TGTGCCAGCAGCCCGTGGCGGACTTCGGGAAAGACCCAGTACTTC

d_call: NA
v_call: TRBV23-1
clone_size: NA
j_call: TRBJ1-1
cdr3_aa: CASSQSGQGNTEAFF
cdr3_nt: TGCGCCAGCAGTCAATCGGGCCAGGGGAACACTGAAGCTTTCTTT

d_call: NA
v_call: TRBV30
clone_size: NA
j_call: TRBJ1-2
cdr3_aa: CAWSMGASYGYTF
cdr3_nt: TGTGCCTGGAGTATGGGGGCCAGCTATGGCTACACCTTC

d_call: TRBD1
v_call: TRBV29-1
clone_size: once
j_call: TRBJ1-2
cdr3_aa: CSVAGQGAKYGYTF
cdr3_nt: TGCAGCGTTGCAGGACAGGGGGCGAAATATGGCTACACCTTC

d_call: TRBD1
v_call: TRBV18
clone_size: once
j_call: TRBJ1-5
cdr3_aa: CASSPGTGANQPQHF
cdr3_nt: TGTGCCAGCTCACCAGGTACAGGGGCCAATCAGCCCCAGCATTTT

d_call: NA
v_call: TRBV9
clone_size: once
j_call: TRBJ2-3
cdr3_aa: CASSVEATPDTQYF
cdr3_nt: TGTGCCAGCAGCGTAGAAGCTACGCCAGATACGCAGTATTTT

d_call: NA
v_call: TRBV5-1
clone_size: NA
j_call: TRBJ2-2
cdr3_aa: CASRGGNTGELFF
cdr3_nt: TGCGCCAGCAGGGGAGGGAACACCGGGGAGCTGTTTTTT

d_call: TRBD1
v_call: TRBV9
clone_size: NA
j_call: TRBJ1-3
cdr3_aa: CASSATGGEPGNTIYF
cdr3_nt: TGTGCCAGCAGCGCGACAGGGGGAGAGCCTGGAAACACCATATATTTT

d_call: TRBD2
v_call: TRBV7-9
clone_size: NA
j_call: TRBJ2-5
cdr3_aa: CASSLRTSGGRQTQYF
cdr3_nt: TGTGCCAGCAGCCTCCGGACTAGCGGGGGGAGACAGACCCAGTACTTC

d_call: TRBD1
v_call: TRBV7-2
clone_size: NA
j_call: TRBJ1-4
cdr3_aa: CASSPGQGAEKLFF
cdr3_nt: TGTGCCAGCAGCCCCGGACAGGGGGCGGAAAAACTGTTTTTT

d_call: NA
v_call: TRBV10-3
clone_size: NA
j_call: TRBJ2-5
cdr3_aa: CATRGGLEETQYF
cdr3_nt: TGTGCCACGAGGGGAGGTCTTGAAGAGACCCAGTACTTC

d_call: NA
v_call: TRBV25-1
clone_size: NA
j_call: TRBJ1-2
cdr3_aa: CASSGPPAGFEGYTF
cdr3_nt: TGTGCCAGCAGTGGGCCCCCCGCGGGGTTCGAAGGCTACACCTTC

d_call: NA
v_call: TRBV13
clone_size: NA
j_call: TRBJ2-7
cdr3_aa: CASARTKVSLFYEQYF
cdr3_nt: TGTGCCAGCGCGCGGACAAAGGTCAGTCTTTTTTACGAGCAGTACTTC

d_call: NA
v_call: TRBV6-5
clone_size: NA
j_call: TRBJ2-7
cdr3_aa: CASRRAGEQYF
cdr3_nt: TGTGCCAGCAGACGAGCTGGCGAGCAGTACTTC

d_call: TRBD1
v_call: TRBV19
clone_size: NA
j_call: TRBJ2-7
cdr3_aa: CATNRGLGYEQYF
cdr3_nt: TGTGCCACCAACAGGGGGCTAGGATACGAGCAGTACTTC

d_call: NA
v_call: TRBV7-9
clone_size: NA
j_call: TRBJ1-2
cdr3_aa: CASSLSDRNYGYTF
cdr3_nt: TGTGCCAGCAGCTTATCCGACAGGAACTATGGCTACACCTTC

d_call: TRBD1
v_call: TRBV14
clone_size: few
j_call: TRBJ1-2
cdr3_aa: CASSAQTGEAYGYTF
cdr3_nt: TGTGCCAGCAGCGCCCAGACAGGGGAGGCCTATGGCTACACCTTC

d_call: TRBD1
v_call: TRBV23-1
clone_size: NA
j_call: TRBJ1-1
cdr3_aa: CANDRVEAFF
cdr3_nt: TGCGCCAACGACAGGGTTGAAGCTTTCTTT

d_call: NA
v_call: TRBV15
clone_size: NA
j_call: TRBJ1-5
cdr3_aa: CATSSHNQPQHF
cdr3_nt: TGTGCCACCAGCTCCCACAATCAGCCCCAGCATTTT

d_call: NA
v_call: TRBV4-3
clone_size: NA
j_call: TRBJ1-2
cdr3_aa: CASSQDSGRYGYTF
cdr3_nt: TGCGCCAGCAGCCAAGATAGCGGCCGCTATGGCTACACCTTC

d_call: NA
v_call: TRBV18
clone_size: NA
j_call: TRBJ1-1
cdr3_aa: CASSPGWNKNTEAFF
cdr3_nt: TGTGCCAGCTCACCCGGGTGGAATAAGAACACTGAAGCTTTCTTT

d_call: TRBD2
v_call: TRBV5-1
clone_size: NA
j_call: TRBJ2-3
cdr3_aa: CASSTSGGTDTQYF
cdr3_nt: TGCGCCAGCAGTACTAGCGGGGGTACAGATACGCAGTATTTT

d_call: NA
v_call: TRBV5-4
clone_size: NA
j_call: TRBJ2-1
cdr3_aa: CASSFAGSNEQFF
cdr3_nt: TGTGCCAGCAGCTTCGCGGGGAGCAATGAGCAGTTCTTC

d_call: TRBD1
v_call: TRBV6-1
clone_size: NA
j_call: TRBJ1-2
cdr3_aa: CASSEKGQGIYGYTF
cdr3_nt: TGTGCCAGCAGTGAAAAGGGACAGGGGATCTATGGCTACACCTTC

d_call: NA
v_call: TRBV19
clone_size: NA
j_call: TRBJ1-2
cdr3_aa: CASSPLTVTANQGMATLF
cdr3_nt: TGTGCCAGTAGTCCGTTGACAGTCACTGCTAACCAGGGTATGGCTACACTCTTC

d_call: NA
v_call: TRBV5-1
clone_size: NA
j_call: TRBJ2-1
cdr3_aa: CASSVDSYNEQFF
cdr3_nt: TGCGCCAGCAGCGTTGACAGCTACAATGAGCAGTTCTTC

d_call: NA
v_call: TRBV5-1
clone_size: NA
j_call: TRBJ2-1
cdr3_aa: CASSLAGEYNEQFF
cdr3_nt: TGCGCCAGCAGCTTGGCAGGGGAGTACAATGAGCAGTTCTTC

d_call: NA
v_call: TRBV18
clone_size: NA
j_call: TRBJ2-7
cdr3_aa: CASSGASYEQYF
cdr3_nt: TGTGCCAGCTCAGGGGCGTCCTACGAGCAGTACTTC

d_call: NA
v_call: TRBV5-6
clone_size: NA
j_call: TRBJ2-3
cdr3_aa: CASSLAPDTSTDTQYF
cdr3_nt: TGTGCCAGCAGCTTGGCCCCAGACACTAGCACAGATACGCAGTATTTT

d_call: NA
v_call: TRBV6-6
clone_size: NA
j_call: TRBJ1-1
cdr3_aa: CASSLPGQQNTEAFF
cdr3_nt: TGTGCCAGCAGCCTACCGGGACAACAGAACACTGAAGCTTTCTTT

d_call: NA
v_call: TRBV19
clone_size: few
j_call: TRBJ1-5
cdr3_aa: CASIQHNSNQPQHF
cdr3_nt: TGTGCCAGTATACAGCATAATAGCAATCAGCCCCAGCATTTT

d_call: TRBD2
v_call: TRBV4-2
clone_size: NA
j_call: TRBJ2-5
cdr3_aa: CASSPSGGGLQETQYF
cdr3_nt: TGTGCCAGCAGCCCGAGCGGGGGGGGCCTCCAAGAGACCCAGTACTTC

d_call: NA
v_call: TRBV27
clone_size: once
j_call: TRBJ1-5
cdr3_aa: CASSFARGQPQHF
cdr3_nt: TGTGCCAGCAGTTTTGCCAGGGGACAGCCCCAGCATTTT

d_call: NA
v_call: TRBV28
clone_size: NA
j_call: TRBJ2-5
cdr3_aa: CASSLRQGGETQYF
cdr3_nt: TGTGCCAGCAGTTTGAGGCAGGGCGGAGAGACCCAGTACTTC

d_call: TRBD2
v_call: TRBV7-6
clone_size: NA
j_call: TRBJ2-1
cdr3_aa: CASSPQPGGPNEQFF
cdr3_nt: TGTGCCAGCAGCCCCCAACCGGGGGGGCCTAATGAGCAGTTCTTC

d_call: NA
v_call: TRBV5-6
clone_size: NA
j_call: TRBJ1-2
cdr3_aa: CASSLLGVQGNHGYTF
cdr3_nt: TGTGCCAGCAGCTTGTTAGGGGTCCAGGGTAATCATGGCTACACCTTC

d_call: NA
v_call: TRBV19
clone_size: NA
j_call: TRBJ2-5
cdr3_aa: CASSKTGTFQETQYF
cdr3_nt: TGTGCCAGTAGTAAGACCGGGACTTTTCAAGAGACCCAGTACTTC

d_call: NA
v_call: TRBV9
clone_size: NA
j_call: TRBJ1-3
cdr3_aa: CASSVGATSGNTIYF
cdr3_nt: TGTGCCAGCAGCGTAGGGGCCACCTCTGGAAACACCATATATTTT

d_call: NA
v_call: TRBV28
clone_size: NA
j_call: TRBJ2-1
cdr3_aa: CASSPETGENNEQFF
cdr3_nt: TGTGCCAGCAGTCCCGAGACCGGGGAAAACAATGAGCAGTTCTTC

d_call: NA
v_call: TRBV5-5
clone_size: few
j_call: TRBJ2-7
cdr3_aa: CASRETGLYEQYF
cdr3_nt: TGTGCCAGCAGGGAGACAGGTTTATACGAGCAGTACTTC

d_call: TRBD1
v_call: TRBV5-8
clone_size: NA
j_call: TRBJ1-2
cdr3_aa: CASSSGTGPLSLGYTF
cdr3_nt: TGTGCCAGCAGCTCTGGGACAGGGCCCCTCTCCTTAGGCTACACCTTC

d_call: TRBD1
v_call: TRBV7-9
clone_size: NA
j_call: TRBJ1-5
cdr3_aa: CASSLGVTGGNQPQHF
cdr3_nt: TGTGCCAGCAGCTTAGGGGTGACAGGGGGAAATCAGCCCCAGCATTTT

d_call: NA
v_call: TRBV7-2
clone_size: few
j_call: TRBJ2-3
cdr3_aa: CASTLTDSSTDTQYF
cdr3_nt: TGTGCCAGCACCTTGACAGACTCTAGCACAGATACGCAGTATTTT

d_call: TRBD1
v_call: TRBV19
clone_size: NA
j_call: TRBJ2-7
cdr3_aa: CASRKDGQGTHEQYF
cdr3_nt: TGTGCCAGTAGGAAAGACGGACAGGGGACCCACGAGCAGTACTTC

d_call: TRBD2
v_call: TRBV5-1
clone_size: NA
j_call: TRBJ2-3
cdr3_aa: CASSLGGGRGADTQYF
cdr3_nt: TGCGCCAGCAGCTTGGGCGGGGGGCGAGGGGCAGATACGCAGTATTTT

d_call: NA
v_call: TRBV21-1
clone_size: NA
j_call: TRBJ2-7
cdr3_aa: CASSKGPGESYEQYF
cdr3_nt: TGTGCCAGCAGCAAAGGCCCAGGGGAATCCTACGAGCAGTACTTC

d_call: NA
v_call: TRBV27
clone_size: once
j_call: TRBJ1-1
cdr3_aa: CASSLYAGNTEAFF
cdr3_nt: TGTGCCAGCAGTTTATACGCCGGGAACACTGAAGCTTTCTTT